This entry lists 7 T cell receptor beta chains sequenced from one sample in a study of blood T cell repertoires in COVID-19. Method: immunoSEQ multiplex PCR; TCRdb's copy keeps in-frame clones and lacks some. The data show 140,000 or so clones, 84% seen once. What was sequenced was PBMCs or T cells enriched from blood (not recorded which). Source of these receptors: a young woman who had been exposed to COVID-19.

The chain combines TRBV18 with TRBJ2-7, with no clear D. The CDR3 has 14 residues. Looked up from germline, CDR1 is KGHSH and CDR2 is LQKENI. V was clipped by 5 bases and J by 3 bases, with 14 bases between them. The CDR3 region has the DNA TGTGCCAGCTCAGACAAGGCCCAGATCTACGAGCAGTACTTC. It yields the protein CASSDKAQIYEQYF.

The chain has TRBV28 and TRBJ1-6, with D perhaps matching TRBD1 (6 bases). The V gene lost 5 bases and the J gene lost 10 bases, with 21 bases spanning the gap. Germline V lookup: CDR1 MDHEN, CDR2 SYDVKM. This CDR3 is 16 amino acids long. The CDR3 nucleotides read TGTGCCAGCAGTCGTAAAGGGGGATCCTCAGGATCACCCCTCCACTTT. Translating it yields CASSRKGGSSGSPLHF.

The gene calls are TRBV20-1 and TRBJ2-3; 10 bases are shared with TRBD2. The CDR3 sequence is 15 residues long. Losses at the gene ends were 3 bases for V and 2 bases for J; bases not matched to a gene: 5. Germline CDR1 DFQATT, CDR2 SNEGSKA (reference sequence). The DNA for the CDR3 is TGCAGTGCTAGTCAACTAGCGGGACCCACAGATACGCAGTATTTT. Protein product: CSASQLAGPTDTQYF.

This rearrangement joins TRBV28 to TRBJ2-7, with D possibly matching TRBD1 (7 bases). The ends were cut back, 5 bases at V and 10 bases at J, with 27 bases in the middle. This CDR3 has 16 residues. Germline CDR1 is MDHEN and CDR2 is SYDVKM. The CDR3 here is CASSTATGTAGYNQYF. CDR3 bases: TGTGCCAGCAGTACTGCTACTGGGACAGCGGGCTATAATCAGTACTTC.

J is TRBJ1-1 and V is TRBV5-1; 10 positions match TRBD1. Trimming at V came to 4 bases and at J to 3 bases, leaving 6 bases not matched to a gene. CDR1 and CDR2 from the germline V gene are SGHRS and YFSETQ. There are 15 residues in the CDR3. CDR3 nucleotides: TGCGCCAGCAGCCCCCGGGACAGGGGCTACACTGAAGCTTTCTTT. This sequence encodes CASSPRDRGYTEAFF.

The rearrangement joins TRBV24-1 to TRBJ2-3; perhaps TRBD2 as D (5 bases). This CDR3 is built from 13 residues. Germline-derived CDR1 and CDR2 are KGHDR and SFDVKD. V was pared by 7 bases and J by 3 bases, with 10 bases between. In nucleotides, the CDR3 is TGTGCCACCAGAGAGACGGGGACAGATACGCAGTATTTT. It translates to CATRETGTDTQYF.

J is TRBJ2-1 and V is TRBV19; 9 nucleotides match TRBD2. Per germline, CDR1 LNHDA and CDR2 SQIVND (reference sequence). Losses at the gene ends were 6 bases for V and 2 bases for J; bases not matched to a gene: 5. The CDR3 is 15 amino acids. This CDR3 is CASRGLAGAYNEQFF. The CDR3 region has the DNA TGTGCCAGTAGGGGTTTAGCGGGAGCCTACAATGAGCAGTTCTTC.